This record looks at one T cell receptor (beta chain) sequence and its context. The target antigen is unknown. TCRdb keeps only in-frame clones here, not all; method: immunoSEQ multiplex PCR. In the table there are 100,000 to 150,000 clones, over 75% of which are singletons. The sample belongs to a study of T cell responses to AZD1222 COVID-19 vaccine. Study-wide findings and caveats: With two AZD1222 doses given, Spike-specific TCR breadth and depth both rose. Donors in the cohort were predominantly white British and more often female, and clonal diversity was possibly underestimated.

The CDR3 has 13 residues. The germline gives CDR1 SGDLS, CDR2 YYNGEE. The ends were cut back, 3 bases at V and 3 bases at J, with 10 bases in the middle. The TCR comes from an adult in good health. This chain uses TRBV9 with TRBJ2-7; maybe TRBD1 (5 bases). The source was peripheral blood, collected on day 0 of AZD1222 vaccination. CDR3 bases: TGTGCCAGCAGCGCGACAGTGAACTACGAGCAGTACTTC. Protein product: CASSATVNYEQYF. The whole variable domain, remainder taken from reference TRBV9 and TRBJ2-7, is DSGVTQTPKHLITATGQRVTLRCSPRSGDLSVYWYQQSLDQGLQFLIQYYNGEERAKGNILERFSAQQFPDLHSELNLSSLELGDSALYFCASSATVNYEQYFGPGTRLTVT.